Below, 23 T cell receptor beta chains from the same sample are listed, as sequenced in a study of T cells after yellow fever vaccination (dated 2019 in TCRdb). In light of the paper, this sample's treatment or condition label describes: live attenuated yellow fever vaccine strain. Library prep was done by 5' RACE. The listed sequencing device is Illumina HiSeq 2500. TCRdb reworked the public reads: Q25 trimming with fastp, MiXCR clone assembly, productive beta chains retained. All rows with the same CDR3 protein become a single entry with the most common DNA and genes. This sample gives some 560,000 distinct CDR3 sequences in total; about a sixth of them show up just once. The ten largest account for around 16% of the sample. The sequencing here drew on PBMCs, taken 4 to 6 days after the first yellow fever vaccination. The receptors come from a man between 18 and 29 years old who received the YFV17D yellow fever vaccine.

Comment on this clonotype: One junction end disagrees with the germline gene, perhaps due to a read error. This rearrangement joins TRBV5-4 to TRBJ2-7; D unclear. Germline CDR1 and CDR2: SGHNT and YYREEE (reference sequence). The CDR3 covers 14 residues. CDR3 sequence: CASSFGPGSNEQYF. The CDR3 bases are TGTGCCAGCAGCTTTGGGCCTGGCTCCAACGAGCAGTACTTC.

This CDR3 is CASSHEGREQFF. The CDR3 bases are TGTGCCAGCAGCCACGAAGGCCGCGAGCAGTTCTTC. The chain joins TRBV3-1 to TRBJ2-1; no clear D gene. Trimming took off 3 bases at V and 10 bases at J, with 10 bases between the two ends. This CDR3 contains 12 residues. Germline V CDR1 and CDR2: LGHDT, YNNKEL (reference sequence).

This clonotype appeared a few times. V and J are TRBV7-8 and TRBJ1-2, with 7 bases lining up with TRBD1. CDR3 size: 13 residues. J lost 8 bases, V lost 5 bases, and 8 bases had no gene match. In germline, CDR1 is SGHVS, CDR2 FQNEAQ. CDR3 in DNA: TGTGCCAGCAGCCGCGACAGGGTCAGCGGCTACACCTTC. It specifies CASSRDRVSGYTF.

A few counts support this clonotype. The CDR3, as DNA: TGTGCCAGCAGCTACTCTAGCGGGGGGTACCAAGAGACCCAGTACTTC. This encodes CASSYSSGGYQETQYF. This chain connects TRBV11-2 to TRBJ2-5; the match to TRBD2 covers 11 bases. From germline, CDR1 is SGHAT and CDR2 FQNNGV. The CDR3 has 16 amino acids. V lost 4 bases, J lost 0 bases, and 4 bases stayed unmatched.

The chain is built from TRBV28 and TRBJ2-7; 10 positions agree with TRBD1. The CDR3 sequence is 14 residues long. Germline V gene sequence: CDR1 MDHEN, CDR2 SYDVKM. The V gene end was trimmed by 5 bases and the J gene end by 5 bases; junction bases not matched to a gene: 6. CDR3 DNA: TGTGCCAGCAGTCGAGGGGACAGGGGCCACGAGCAGTACGTC. Translation: CASSRGDRGHEQYV.

The chain carries TRBV29-1 and TRBJ1-1; the match to TRBD1 covers 8 bases. The junction had 7 bases not matched to a gene; V was cut back by 5 bases and J by 5 bases. The CDR3 extends over 13 amino acids. CDR1 is SQVTM, CDR2 ANQGSEA, per germline. The CDR3 region is CSVSGQGGTEAFF. CDR3 nucleotide sequence: TGCAGCGTTTCCGGACAGGGAGGGACTGAAGCTTTCTTT.

This clonotype came up a few times. The chain is built from TRBV5-1 and TRBJ2-4, with 10 nucleotides matching TRBD1. There are 21 residues in the CDR3. Trimming cost V 2 bases and J 2 bases; bases outside gene matches: 19. Germline CDR1 is SGHRS and CDR2 is YFSETQ. The CDR3: CASSLTGTGDFRERTKNIQYF. CDR3 nucleotide sequence: TGCGCCAGCAGCTTAACCGGGACAGGGGATTTCAGGGAAAGGACCAAAAACATTCAGTACTTC.

This clonotype was counted ten times or more. The V and J genes are TRBV4-2 and TRBJ1-2; TRBD1 agrees at 8 bases. J gave up 2 bases and V 1 base, and 6 bases lay outside the gene matches. Germline CDR1 reads LGHNA; CDR2 reads YNFKEQ. CDR3 length equals 16 residues. CDR3 protein: CASSQAGQGTNYGYTF. CDR3 DNA: TGTGCCAGCAGCCAAGCCGGACAGGGTACAAACTATGGCTACACCTTC.

This clonotype was detected only a few times. This chain uses TRBV5-1 with TRBJ1-1, with a possible D match to TRBD1 (5 bases). The CDR3 extends over 13 amino acids. Germline assignment: CDR1 SGHRS and CDR2 YFSETQ. Trimming removed 6 bases from V and 1 base from J, with 10 bases in between. CDR3 nucleotide sequence: TGCGCCAGCATTGATCAGGGGAACACTGAAGCTTTCTTT. Translating gives CASIDQGNTEAFF.

This clonotype turned up a few times. This chain uses TRBV4-1 with TRBJ2-5; D may be TRBD1 or TRBD2 (6 bases each). Deletions cut 6 bases from V and 0 bases from J, with 17 bases between. This CDR3 spans 16 amino acids. CDR1 is MGHRA and CDR2 is YSYEKL in the germline V gene. DNA for the CDR3: TGCGCCAGCAGGGGGGGACGGGACATGTACCAAGAGACCCAGTACTTC. Translating it yields CASRGGRDMYQETQYF.

The sample holds a few counts of this clonotype. The genes are TRBV3-1 and TRBJ2-5; 8 nucleotides align to TRBD2. CDR3 size: 16 residues. CDR1 is LGHDT, CDR2 YNNKEL, per germline (reference sequence). Losses at the gene ends were 2 bases for V and 2 bases for J; bases not matched to a gene: 7. This CDR3 reads CASSQNPAGDQETQYF. In nucleotides, the CDR3 is TGTGCCAGCAGCCAAAATCCAGCGGGGGATCAAGAGACCCAGTACTTC.

This clonotype was seen many times. V is TRBV5-1 and J is TRBJ1-1; 12 bases align to TRBD1. The CDR3 consists of 15 residues. Germline-derived CDR1 and CDR2 are SGHRS and YFSETQ. The J segment lost 8 bases and the V segment lost 3 bases, leaving 8 bases of the junction unmatched. CDR3 in amino acids: CASSSRPGQGAEAFF. The DNA for the CDR3 is TGCGCCAGCAGCTCCCGGCCGGGACAGGGGGCAGAAGCTTTCTTT.

This clonotype was seen repeatedly, ten times or more. The chain couples TRBV24-1 to TRBJ2-3; D gene unclear. This CDR3 has 13 residues. Germline CDR1 and CDR2: KGHDR and SFDVKD. The V end lost 3 bases, the J end lost 0 bases, and 3 bases lay between the germline ends. The DNA of the CDR3 is TGTGCCACCAGTGATGGGAGCACAGATACGCAGTATTTT. Amino acids: CATSDGSTDTQYF.

This clonotype has a handful of counts. This chain uses TRBV20-1 with TRBJ2-5; TRBD2 aligns across 14 bases. The germline V gene has CDR1 DFQATT and CDR2 SNEGSKA (reference sequence). V shed 4 bases, J shed 4 bases, and the junction held 5 bases outside the gene matches. The CDR3 totals 15 residues. CDR3 DNA: TGCAGTGCTATCCTGACTAGCGGGGGGGCAGAGACCCAGTACTTC. This sequence encodes CSAILTSGGAETQYF.

This clonotype was detected a few times. The V call is TRBV28, the J call TRBJ2-7; 8 bases map to TRBD1. Trimming removed 3 bases from V and 8 bases from J; junction bases left unmatched: 15. This CDR3 is 16 amino acids long. CDR1 is MDHEN and CDR2 is SYDVKM in the germline V gene. The CDR3 DNA is TGTGCCAGCAGTTTGGGCTCCGGGACAGGTCGTGTAAAGCAGTACGTC. As protein: CASSLGSGTGRVKQYV.

This chain's CDR3 is CASSLERTAAGYGYTF. The CDR3 nucleotides are TGTGCCAGCAGCTTGGAAAGGACCGCGGCGGGTTATGGCTACACCTTC. V gene TRBV7-9 combines with J gene TRBJ1-2; D ambiguous. Trimming cost V 3 bases and J 5 bases, with 19 bases left between them. This CDR3 has 16 amino acids. The germline gives CDR1 SEHNR, CDR2 FQNEAQ (reference sequence).

This clonotype was detected only a few times. This chain joins TRBV12-3 or TRBV12-4 and TRBJ2-7; 11 nucleotides line up with TRBD1. After removal of 8 bases from V and 7 bases from J, the junction contained 10 bases not matched to a gene. This CDR3 contains 14 residues. The CDR3 coding sequence is TGTGCCAGCGGTAGAGGGACAGGGGGAGTTGAGCAGTACTTC. Its protein is CASGRGTGGVEQYF.

The genes are TRBV7-9 and TRBJ2-1; D remains ambiguous. The CDR3 contains 11 residues. V dropped 4 bases and J dropped 8 bases, with 6 bases sitting between them. From germline, CDR1 is SEHNR and CDR2 FQNEAQ (reference sequence). CDR3 loop: CASSYQYEQFF. DNA of the CDR3: TGTGCCAGCAGCTACCAATATGAGCAGTTCTTC.

V usage is TRBV20-1 and J usage is TRBJ2-1; 8 bases line up with TRBD2. The CDR3 contains 15 residues. The germline V gene encodes CDR1 DFQATT and CDR2 SNEGSKA (reference sequence). V was clipped by 5 bases and J by 10 bases; unmatched bases: 16. The CDR3: CSAPIAGLDRVEQFF. CDR3 in DNA: TGCAGTGCTCCTATCGCGGGACTAGACCGGGTCGAGCAGTTCTTC.

The rearrangement links TRBV4-3 to TRBJ2-1, with no clear D. V gave up 0 bases and J gave up 3 bases, with 15 bases separating them. CDR1 is LGHNA, CDR2 YSLEER, per germline. The CDR3 sequence is 17 residues long. The CDR3, as DNA: TGCGCCAGCAGCCAAGATACGGAGACGGAAGACTACAATGAGCAGTTCTTC. It codes for CASSQDTETEDYNEQFF.

Only a few counts were recorded for this clonotype. The rearrangement uses TRBV27 and TRBJ2-2; D uncertain. V was trimmed by 1 base and J by 1 base, leaving 13 bases between them. Germline values: CDR1 MNHEY, CDR2 SMNVEV (reference sequence). The CDR3 is 17 amino acids. The CDR3: CASSLWPGGKNTGELFF. The DNA of the CDR3 is TGTGCCAGCAGTTTATGGCCAGGCGGAAAGAACACCGGGGAGCTGTTTTTT.

The sample holds a few counts of this clonotype. The rearrangement uses TRBV6-5 and TRBJ2-7; 10 bases align to TRBD1. Germline CDR1 and CDR2: MNHEY and SVGAGI. This CDR3 has 14 residues. The junction had 8 bases not matched to a gene; V was cut back by 6 bases and J by 6 bases. For the CDR3, the DNA is TGTGCCAGCAGGTACCAGAGGACAGGGGGCGAGCAGTACTTC. This gives the protein CASRYQRTGGEQYF.

The V gene is TRBV11-2, the J gene TRBJ2-5, with a weak D call TRBD2 (6 bases). The germline gives CDR1 SGHAT, CDR2 FQNNGV. The CDR3 loop spans 14 amino acids. V lost 7 bases and J lost 7, with 19 bases in between. This chain's CDR3 is CASTPPGDSGTQYF. As DNA, the CDR3 is TGTGCCAGCACTCCCCCGGGGGACTCCGGGACCCAGTACTTC.